A selection of T cell receptor beta chains follows, all from one sample in a study of T cell responses to AZD1222 COVID-19 vaccine. Assay: immunoSEQ multiplex PCR; the TCRdb copy retains only in-frame clones and omits some. The sample has 130,000 to 150,000 clones, around 91% seen once. Here the sequenced sample was peripheral blood, taken on day 0 of AZD1222 vaccination. These receptors originate from an adult in good health. CDR3s include the opening cysteine and the closing phenylalanine or tryptophan. Each record gives: J gene, D gene, V gene, clone size, CDR3 DNA, CDR3 protein. A D gene is named only where the DNA matches it firmly. Rows give clone size only sometimes, using once, few, many, or a class for an expanded clone.

>TRBJ2-1|-|TRBV23-1|-
TGCGCCAGCGTGAATTTACCGGAACCTACCTACAATGAGCAGTTCTTC
CASVNLPEPTYNEQFF
>TRBJ1-2|-|TRBV4-3|-
TGCGCCAGCAGCCCGACCACACAGGGCGTTCAAGGTGGCTACACCTTC
CASSPTTQGVQGGYTF
>TRBJ2-1|-|TRBV15|-
TGTGCCACCAACGGCCAGGACAACAATGAGCAGTTCTTC
CATNGQDNNEQFF
>TRBJ2-7|-|TRBV4-2|-
TGTGCCAGCAGCCAAGATAGGGCAGTACCCTACGAGCAGTACTTC
CASSQDRAVPYEQYF
>TRBJ1-5|-|TRBV15|-
TGTGCCACCAGCAGACGAAGCAGGATCCCTAATCAGCCCCAGCATTTT
CATSRRSRIPNQPQHF
>TRBJ1-5|-|TRBV7-2|few
TGTGCCAGCAGCTTCAGGGAGACTCAGCCCCAGCATTTT
CASSFRETQPQHF
>TRBJ1-2|-|TRBV7-3|-
TGTGCCAGCAGCCCCTCCGGGTCCTATGGCTACACCTTC
CASSPSGSYGYTF
>TRBJ2-7|-|TRBV9|-
TGTGCCAGCAGCGTGGAAGGCGTGAGTTGGCAGTACTTC
CASSVEGVSWQYF
>TRBJ2-5|TRBD1|TRBV7-2|-
TGTGCCAGCAGCTTAGACAGGGGAGAGACCCAGTACTTC
CASSLDRGETQYF
>TRBJ2-1|-|TRBV7-9|once
TGTGCCAGCAGCTTACCGGTCGGTTCCTACAATGAGCAGTTCTTC
CASSLPVGSYNEQFF
>TRBJ2-2|TRBD2|TRBV6-5|-
TGTGCCAGCAGTTACTCGACTAGCGGGAGCACCGGGGAGCTGTTTTTT
CASSYSTSGSTGELFF
>TRBJ2-3|-|TRBV5-1|-
TGCGCCAGCAGCTTGGCGACAGGATCCCGCACAGATACGCAGTATTTT
CASSLATGSRTDTQYF
>TRBJ1-1|-|TRBV6-5|-
TGTGCCAGCAGTTACCTAAATGAAGCTTTCTTT
CASSYLNEAFF
>TRBJ2-3|-|TRBV3-1/TRBV3-2|-
TGTGCCAGCAGCCCCTGGGGGCGGTCAGATACGCAGTATTTT
CASSPWGRSDTQYF
>TRBJ1-3|-|TRBV10-3|-
TGTGCCATCAGTGTGGACCGGGACTCTGGAAACACCATATATTTT
CAISVDRDSGNTIYF
>TRBJ2-7|-|TRBV19|-
TGTGCCAGCAGTGGACACCCGGGACCTTCCCCCTACGAGCAGTACTTC
CASSGHPGPSPYEQYF
>TRBJ1-4|-|TRBV9|-
TGTGCCAGCAGCGTCCGGGACGGATGGAATGAAAAACTGTTTTTT
CASSVRDGWNEKLFF
>TRBJ1-1|TRBD1|TRBV4-3|-
TGCGCCAGCGGGGGACAGACGAACACTGAAGCTTTCTTT
CASGGQTNTEAFF
>TRBJ1-2|-|TRBV4-1|-
TGCGCCAGCAGCCAAGATTCAGTGACCGCCTGGGGCTACACCTTC
CASSQDSVTAWGYTF
>TRBJ1-3|-|TRBV28|-
TGTGCCAGCACCGGCTGGTCCAGCTCTGGAAACACCATATATTTT
CASTGWSSSGNTIYF
>TRBJ2-2|TRBD2|TRBV19|-
TGTGCCAGTAGTTGGGCACTAGCGGACACCGGGGAGCTGTTTTTT
CASSWALADTGELFF
>TRBJ2-5|-|TRBV3-1/TRBV3-2|-
-
CASSQIFGTGARTQNRRWYF